This T cell receptor (beta chain) was sequenced in a study of T cells in Graves' hyperthyroidism and ophthalmopathy. Trimming stripped 6 bases from V and 6 bases from J, with 18 bases between. CDR3 length: 15 residues. Study-level results: Expanded thyroid clonotypes (above 0.001) were mostly also found in blood.

Regions amplified from RNA transcripts were the TCR beta CDR3 regions. TCR CDR3 underwent first-round RT-PCR with the HTBI primer set. TCRdb independently ran MiXCR on the multiplex PCR reads; one entry per CDR3 protein. The sample has about 760,000 distinct CDR3 sequences, roughly a third seen once. Stable Graves' hyperthyroidism meant no ophthalmopathy progression within 18 months. Newly diagnosed hyperthyroidism patients aged 18 to 65 years had disease lasting under 2 months. Diagnosing involved the use of clinical symptoms, serum thyroxine and TRAb, thyroid ultrasound and orbital computed tomography. The sample holds many counts of this clonotype. What it binds is not known.

The chain couples TRBV12-3 or TRBV12-4 to TRBJ1-5, with a tentative D call TRBD1 (5 bases). This clonotype was sampled from a woman aged 40 to 50 with Graves' hyperthyroidism. Material: blood. This chain's CDR3 is CASRLRDLGGQPQHF. The CDR3 DNA reads TGTGCCAGCAGGCTCCGGGACTTAGGCGGTCAGCCCCAGCATTTT.